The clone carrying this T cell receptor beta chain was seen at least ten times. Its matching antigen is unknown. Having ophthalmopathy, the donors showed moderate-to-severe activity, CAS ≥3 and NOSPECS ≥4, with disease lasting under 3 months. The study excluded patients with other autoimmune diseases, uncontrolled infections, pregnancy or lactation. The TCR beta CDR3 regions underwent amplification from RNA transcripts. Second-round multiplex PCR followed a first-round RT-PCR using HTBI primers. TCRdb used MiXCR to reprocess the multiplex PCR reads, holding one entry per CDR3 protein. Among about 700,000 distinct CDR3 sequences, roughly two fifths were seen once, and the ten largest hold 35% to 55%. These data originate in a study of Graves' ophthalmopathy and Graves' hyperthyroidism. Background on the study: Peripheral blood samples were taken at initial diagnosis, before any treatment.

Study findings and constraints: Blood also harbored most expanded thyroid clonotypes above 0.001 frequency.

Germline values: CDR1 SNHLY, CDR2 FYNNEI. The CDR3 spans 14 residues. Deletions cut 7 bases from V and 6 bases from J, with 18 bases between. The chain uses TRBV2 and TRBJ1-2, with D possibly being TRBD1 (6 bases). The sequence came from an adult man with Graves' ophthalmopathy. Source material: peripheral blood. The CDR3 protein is CASNRGLQGNGYTF. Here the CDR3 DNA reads TGTGCCAGCAACCGAGGATTACAGGGCAATGGCTACACCTTC.